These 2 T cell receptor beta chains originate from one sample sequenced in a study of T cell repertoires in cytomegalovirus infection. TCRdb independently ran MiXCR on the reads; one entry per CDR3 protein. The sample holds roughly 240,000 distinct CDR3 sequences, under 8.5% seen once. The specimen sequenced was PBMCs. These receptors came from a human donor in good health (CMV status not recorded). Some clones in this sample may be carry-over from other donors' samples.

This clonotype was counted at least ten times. CDR3 region: CASSQGLGQEGDNEQFF. The CDR3 DNA sequence: TGTGCCAGCAGCCAAGGCCTGGGACAGGAAGGCGACAATGAGCAGTTCTTC. The chain joins TRBV4-2 to TRBJ2-1, with TRBD1 matching 8 bases. The CDR3 covers 17 residues. V lost 1 base and J lost 5; bases outside the gene matches: 10. CDR1 and CDR2 from the germline V gene are LGHNA and YNFKEQ.

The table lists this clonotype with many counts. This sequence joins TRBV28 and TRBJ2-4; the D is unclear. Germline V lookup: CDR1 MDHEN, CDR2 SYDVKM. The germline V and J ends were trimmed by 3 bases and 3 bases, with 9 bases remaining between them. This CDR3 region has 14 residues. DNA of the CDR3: TGTGCCAGCAGTTTCCCAGGTGGCAAAAACATTCAGTACTTC. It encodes CASSFPGGKNIQYF. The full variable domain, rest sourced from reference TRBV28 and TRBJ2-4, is DVKVTQSSRYLVKRTGEKVFLECVQDMDHENMFWYRQDPGLGLRLIYFSYDVKMKEKGDIPEGYSVSREKKERFSLILESASTNQTSMYLCASSFPGGKNIQYFGAGTRLSVL.